Below, 29 T cell receptor beta chains from the same sample are listed, as sequenced in a study of blood T cell repertoires in COVID-19. The method was immunoSEQ multiplex PCR; TCRdb's version includes in-frame clones alone and lacks a portion of them. The data hold roughly 200,000 clones, with about four fifths observed a single time. The source material was peripheral blood. The receptors were gathered from a middle-aged man with active or convalescent COVID-19.

V gene TRBV3-1 (or the pseudogene TRBV3-2) combines with J gene TRBJ2-2; maybe TRBD2 (6 bases). The V and J ends lost 1 base and 3 bases respectively, with 18 bases between them. The CDR3 covers 18 residues. The germline V gene encodes CDR1 LGHDT and CDR2 YNNKEL (reference sequence). CDR3 loop: CASSQAGLSSTDTGELFF. CDR3 in DNA: TGTGCCAGCAGCCAAGCGGGACTCTCGAGTACGGACACCGGGGAGCTGTTTTTT.

This chain links TRBV3-1 (or the pseudogene TRBV3-2) with TRBJ2-3, with D perhaps matching TRBD2 (5 bases). V was trimmed by 1 base and J by 1 base, leaving 12 bases between them. The germline V gene has CDR1 LGHDT and CDR2 YNNKEL (reference sequence). There are 16 residues in the CDR3. The DNA of the CDR3 is TGTGCCAGCAGCCAAGGGGTGGGAGTCCGCACAGATACGCAGTATTTT. Translating it yields CASSQGVGVRTDTQYF.

The sample holds a few counts of this clone. The rearrangement links TRBV3-1 (or the pseudogene TRBV3-2) to TRBJ1-6, with D possibly being TRBD1 (5 bases). The CDR3 is made up of 15 amino acids. The V gene lost 1 base and the J gene lost 5 bases, with 9 bases spanning the gap. Per the germline V gene, CDR1 is LGHDT and CDR2 is YNNKEL (reference sequence). The CDR3 DNA follows: TGTGCCAGCAGCCAAGGCGGGGCCCATAATTCACCCCTCCACTTT. It yields the protein CASSQGGAHNSPLHF.

V gene TRBV10-2 combines with J gene TRBJ1-2; 12 bases agree with TRBD1. Germline loops: CDR1 WSHSY, CDR2 SAAADI. The CDR3 spans 17 residues. The V segment lost 7 bases and the J segment 3 bases; nucleotides outside the gene matches: 12. The CDR3 loop reads CASNPGTGGRNYYGYTF. CDR3 nucleotides: TGCGCCAGCAATCCCGGGACAGGGGGCAGGAATTACTATGGCTACACCTTC.

The J gene is TRBJ1-5, the V gene TRBV30, with D possibly TRBD1 on 6 matching bases. The CDR3 consists of 14 residues. CDR1 and CDR2 (germline): GTSNPN, SVGIG (reference sequence). Trimming took off 2 bases at V and 0 bases at J, with 8 bases between the two ends. CDR3 sequence: CAWSQGNSNQPQHF. For the CDR3, the DNA is TGTGCCTGGAGTCAGGGGAATAGCAATCAGCCCCAGCATTTT.

The chain recombines TRBV5-5 with TRBJ1-2, with a tentative D call TRBD1 (6 bases). The CDR3 is 12 residues long. With 3 bases removed from V and 7 bases from J, the gap between germline ends came to 10 bases. Germline V CDR1 and CDR2: SGHKS, YYEKEE (reference sequence). In DNA form, the CDR3 reads TGTGCCAGCAGCTGGGGACACGGTGGCTACACCTTC. Amino acid sequence: CASSWGHGGYTF.

The rearrangement uses TRBV27 and TRBJ2-1, with 10 bases fitting TRBD1. The germline V gene encodes CDR1 MNHEY and CDR2 SMNVEV (reference sequence). This CDR3 contains 16 residues. V shed 5 bases, J shed 2 bases, and the junction held 6 bases outside the gene matches. Written as DNA, the CDR3 is TGTGCCAGCAGTGCCAACGGACAGGGGGCCTACAATGAGCAGTTCTTC. The encoded protein is CASSANGQGAYNEQFF.

In its sample, this clone was seen a few times. CDR3 DNA: TGTGCCAGCAGCGACGGACAGGGTCGCGAAAAACTGTTTTTT. It translates to CASSDGQGREKLFF. This rearrangement joins TRBV7-2 to TRBJ1-4; TRBD1 aligns across 8 bases. The V and J ends lost 5 bases and 8 bases, in that order; junction bases with no gene match: 7. Germline V CDR1 and CDR2: SGHTA, FQGNSA. The CDR3 totals 14 residues.

The chain has TRBV5-1 and TRBJ2-7, with D possibly being TRBD1 (6 bases). The CDR3 is 15 amino acids. CDR1 is SGHRS, CDR2 YFSETQ, per germline. V dropped 0 bases and J dropped 4 bases, with 14 bases sitting between them. CDR3 amino acids: CASSLDRGQWYEQYF. DNA for the CDR3: TGCGCCAGCAGCTTGGATCGAGGACAGTGGTACGAGCAGTACTTC.

The chain has TRBV20-1 and TRBJ2-1; 8 bases align to TRBD2. Germline assignment: CDR1 DFQATT and CDR2 SNEGSKA (reference sequence). CDR3 length: 15 amino acids. Germline trimming cut 3 bases from V and 6 bases from J; bases unmatched to any gene: 10. The CDR3 DNA reads TGCAGTGCTAGTGGACGGGGGGGTAACGCCAATGAGCAGTTCTTC. It encodes CSASGRGGNANEQFF.

In this sample, this clone turned up a few times. The V and J genes are TRBV18 and TRBJ2-1, with TRBD1 as a possible D gene (5 bases). This CDR3 region has 14 residues. Per the germline V gene, CDR1 is KGHSH and CDR2 is LQKENI. V lost 5 bases and J lost 10, with 18 bases in between. CDR3 nucleotide sequence: TGTGCCAGCTCAGGGTTGAAGGGGCCGTCGGAGCAGTTCTTC. Protein product: CASSGLKGPSEQFF.

CDR3 loop: CASSQDAHSQRSQETQYF. Here the CDR3 DNA reads TGCGCCAGCAGCCAAGATGCCCATAGCCAGCGGAGTCAAGAGACCCAGTACTTC. The chain links TRBV4-1 to TRBJ2-5; D may be TRBD2 (5 bases). This CDR3 contains 18 residues. The germline gives CDR1 MGHRA, CDR2 YSYEKL. Trimming removed 0 bases at V and 2 bases at J, with 19 bases between.

This clone was found many times. The chain uses TRBV11-2 and TRBJ2-7, with 7 nucleotides matching TRBD2. V was pared by 3 bases and J by 2 bases, with 16 bases of the junction left unmatched. The length of the CDR3 is 18 residues. Germline lookup yields CDR1 SGHAT and CDR2 FQNNGV. CDR3 DNA sequence: TGTGCCAGCAGCTTGACCTCCTGGGTGAGCGGGGAGGCCTACGAGCAGTACTTC. As protein: CASSLTSWVSGEAYEQYF.

V is TRBV7-2 and J is TRBJ2-5, with TRBD2 matching over 11 bases. V shed 5 bases, J shed 3 bases, and the junction held 2 bases outside the gene matches. The CDR3 sequence is 14 residues long. Germline loops: CDR1 SGHTA, CDR2 FQGNSA. The CDR3 spells CASSAGLAEETQYF. CDR3 DNA: TGTGCCAGCAGCGCGGGACTAGCGGAAGAGACCCAGTACTTC.

Notes on this clone: This same CDR3 is encoded by further DNA sequences in the sample. V is TRBV10-3 and J is TRBJ1-2; D not certain. Trimming removed 3 bases from V and 2 bases from J, with 10 bases in between. Germline V gives CDR1 ENHRY, CDR2 SYGVKD. CDR3 size: 14 residues. The CDR3 coding sequence is TGTGCCATCAGTGACGGTGGAGCCAACTATGGCTACACCTTC. It codes for CAISDGGANYGYTF.

The chain has TRBV9 and TRBJ1-1, with 7 bases aligning to TRBD1. The CDR3 has 15 amino acids. Germline CDR1 SGDLS, CDR2 YYNGEE. The J segment lost 1 base and the V segment lost 0 bases, leaving 3 bases of the junction unmatched. The CDR3 loop reads CASSVDNRGNTEAFF. The CDR3 nucleotides are TGTGCCAGCAGCGTAGATAACAGGGGGAACACTGAAGCTTTCTTT.

This clone was counted at least ten times. The rearrangement uses TRBV6-1 and TRBJ1-2; D possibly corresponds to TRBD1 (5 bases). Trimming stripped 2 bases from V and 0 bases from J, with 10 bases between. CDR1 is MNHNS, CDR2 SASEGT, per germline. The CDR3 has 15 residues. CDR3 DNA: TGTGCCAGCAGTGAAAGGGGCCTCGCTAACTATGGCTACACCTTC. It encodes CASSERGLANYGYTF.

This chain joins TRBV18 and TRBJ1-5; D is ambiguous. The CDR3 has 13 amino acids. Trimming left V 4 bases short and J 8 bases short, with 12 bases between. The germline V gene encodes CDR1 KGHSH and CDR2 LQKENI. CDR3 DNA sequence: TGTGCCAGCTCACAATCGGGGAGCGAGCCCCAGCATTTT. It translates to CASSQSGSEPQHF.

The chain links TRBV21-1 to TRBJ2-2; the tabulated D call, TRBD2, remains unverified against the DNA. TRBV21-1 counts as a pseudogene. CDR3 length: 16 amino acids. The CDR3 nucleotides read TGTGCCAGCAGCCCCTCCCCAGTGGGAGCCTCCGGGGAGCTGTTTTTT. Translated: CASSPSPVGASGELFF.

V usage is TRBV19 and J usage is TRBJ1-2; perhaps TRBD1 as D (6 bases). In germline, CDR1 is LNHDA, CDR2 SQIVND (reference sequence). This CDR3 is 15 amino acids long. The V gene lost 6 bases and the J gene lost 0 bases, with 14 bases spanning the gap. The CDR3 region has the DNA TGTGCCAGTAGCCGGACAGCTCAAGCTAACTATGGCTACACCTTC. Protein product: CASSRTAQANYGYTF.

This sequence joins TRBV18 and TRBJ2-7, with a weak D call TRBD1 (5 bases). The CDR3 loop spans 14 amino acids. V gave up 1 base and J gave up 2 bases, with 9 bases separating them. The germline V gene encodes CDR1 KGHSH and CDR2 LQKENI. CDR3 nucleotide sequence: TGTGCCAGCTCACCACTGCAGGGAACCTACGAGCAGTACTTC. Its protein product is CASSPLQGTYEQYF.

The chain has TRBV2 and TRBJ1-6, with TRBD1 as a possible D gene (5 bases). The CDR3 covers 15 residues. Germline values: CDR1 SNHLY, CDR2 FYNNEI. The germline V and J ends were trimmed by 7 bases and 0 bases, with 10 bases remaining between them. In DNA, the CDR3 is TGTGCCAGCAAAGGGGATTCCTCCTATAATTCACCCCTCCACTTT. This translates into CASKGDSSYNSPLHF.

The rearrangement links TRBV9 to TRBJ1-5; tentatively, D is TRBD1 (5 bases). V was clipped by 3 bases and J by 0 bases, with 10 bases between them. Germline values: CDR1 SGDLS, CDR2 YYNGEE. The length of the CDR3 is 15 residues. For the CDR3, the DNA is TGTGCCAGCAGCGCCACAGGATATAGCAATCAGCCCCAGCATTTT. Its protein is CASSATGYSNQPQHF.

This sequence joins TRBV30 and TRBJ1-2; D unclear. This CDR3 comprises 11 residues. Germline values: CDR1 GTSNPN, CDR2 SVGIG (reference sequence). The V and J ends lost 5 bases and 6 bases respectively, with 10 bases between them. The CDR3 DNA sequence: TGTGCCTGGGATCGGTTTAATGGCTACACCTTC. Translation: CAWDRFNGYTF.

The sample holds many counts of this clone. The DNA of the CDR3 is TGTGCCAGCAGTTACAGGGGGTCCTACGAGCAGTACTTC. It is translated as CASSYRGSYEQYF. The rearrangement links TRBV27 to TRBJ2-7, with 8 nucleotides matching TRBD1. Trimming cost V 4 bases and J 1 base; bases outside gene matches: 0. Per the germline V gene, CDR1 is MNHEY and CDR2 is SMNVEV (reference sequence). The CDR3 length is 13 residues.

This clone has just one count. V usage is TRBV19 and J usage is TRBJ2-1; 7 nucleotides align to TRBD1. Germline V gene data show CDR1 as LNHDA and CDR2 as SQIVND (reference sequence). CDR3 length: 16 amino acids. The J segment lost 2 bases and the V segment lost 3 bases, leaving 7 bases of the junction unmatched. The CDR3 is CASSILGGSTYNEQFF. CDR3 in DNA: TGTGCCAGTAGTATTCTAGGGGGCTCGACCTACAATGAGCAGTTCTTC.

The gene calls are TRBV18 and TRBJ1-1; 8 bases fit TRBD1. Germline V lookup: CDR1 KGHSH, CDR2 LQKENI. V lost 6 bases and J lost 3; bases outside the gene matches: 9. The CDR3 has 15 residues. CDR3 protein: CASSPVQGADTEAFF. For the CDR3, the DNA is TGTGCCAGCTCCCCGGTCCAGGGGGCTGACACTGAAGCTTTCTTT.

This rearrangement joins TRBV30 to TRBJ1-4, with a weak D call TRBD1 (6 bases). The germline V gene has CDR1 GTSNPN and CDR2 SVGIG (reference sequence). Trimming shortened V by 2 bases and J by 6 bases, and 16 bases separated the two germline ends. This CDR3 is built from 15 residues. The CDR3 DNA reads TGTGCCTGGAGTTCCCCTACAGGGTTGTATGAAAAACTGTTTTTT. Translated, it gives CAWSSPTGLYEKLFF.

The chain links TRBV7-9 to TRBJ2-7; no clear D. The CDR3 is made up of 12 amino acids. Trimming cost V 4 bases and J 7 bases, with 11 bases left between them. Germline V lookup: CDR1 SEHNR, CDR2 FQNEAQ (reference sequence). The CDR3 coding sequence is TGTGCCAGCAGCTCCCTATTTTGGGAGCAGTACTTC. As protein: CASSSLFWEQYF.